One and the same sample provided the 5 T cell receptor beta chains below, sequenced in a study of T-cell reconstitution after alpha-beta-depleted transplantation in children. The library targeted TCRbeta and was prepared with unique molecular identifiers. From the PCR reads, TCRdb called clonotypes with MiXCR, one entry per CDR3 protein. The sample contains about 980,000 distinct CDR3 sequences, under 30% of which appear only once. Sequenced here: PBMCs, mostly from graft donor cells, sampled 360 days after TCRalphabeta/CD19-depleted stem cell transplant. These TCRs come from a boy younger than two who had a stem cell transplant for SCID, so the T cells may come from the graft donor.

In its sample, this clonotype was seen a few times. The gene calls are TRBV28 and TRBJ2-2; D perhaps matches TRBD1 (5 bases). Germline CDR1 MDHEN, CDR2 SYDVKM. This CDR3 has 15 amino acids. Between the trimmed V and J ends, which lost 8 bases and 0 bases, there was a span of 13 bases. CDR3 in amino acids: CASWGLPTNTGELFF. The CDR3 nucleotides read TGTGCCAGCTGGGGCCTCCCTACGAACACCGGGGAGCTGTTTTTT.

The sample holds many counts of this clonotype. The V and J genes are TRBV7-9 and TRBJ1-1; the D gene is possibly TRBD1 (5 bases). V was clipped by 5 bases and J by 3 bases, with 16 bases between them. Germline lookup yields CDR1 SEHNR and CDR2 FQNEAQ (reference sequence). CDR3 size: 15 residues. The CDR3 here is CASSPGWGGDTEAFF. In DNA, the CDR3 is TGTGCCAGCAGCCCGGGGTGGGGAGGGGACACTGAAGCTTTCTTT.

V is TRBV2 and J is TRBJ2-7; D possibly matches TRBD1 or TRBD2 (5 bases each). The germline V gene encodes CDR1 SNHLY and CDR2 FYNNEI. With 4 bases removed from V and 7 bases from J, the gap between germline ends came to 11 bases. This CDR3 is built from 12 residues. Here the CDR3 reads CASSVMGDEQYF. In nucleotides, the CDR3 is TGTGCCAGCAGTGTGATGGGGGATGAGCAGTACTTC.

The chain uses TRBV6-1 and TRBJ1-1; D is undetermined. Germline V gene data show CDR1 as MNHNS and CDR2 as SASEGT. The CDR3 loop spans 13 amino acids. Trimming shortened V by 7 bases and J by 7 bases, and 16 bases separated the two germline ends. CDR3 in amino acids: CASIGLGDIEAFF. The CDR3 DNA reads TGTGCCAGCATTGGGCTCGGGGATATTGAAGCTTTCTTT.

V and J are TRBV30 and TRBJ2-7, with TRBD1 as a possible D gene (6 bases). Germline V gives CDR1 GTSNPN, CDR2 SVGIG (reference sequence). Trimming removed 0 bases at V and 6 bases at J, with 12 bases between. CDR3 length: 13 residues. CDR3 sequence (DNA): TGTGCCTGGAGTGTATGGGACACGCGCGAGCAGTACTTC. This translates into CAWSVWDTREQYF.